Below, 8 T cell receptor beta chains from the same sample are listed, as sequenced in a study of CD8+ T cells in alopecia areata. As the sequencing template, cDNA was produced by extracting RNA and reverse transcribing it. Libraries were prepared by immunoSEQ multiplex PCR; TCRdb keeps only in-frame clonotypes and omits some of them. The data contain about 200,000 clones, roughly 64% of them singletons. Treatment defined: oral pan-JAK inhibitor, 5-10 mg twice daily. The material was CD4+ T cells sorted from blood, obtained at week 24, from a patient treated with tofacitinib. The receptors come from a human donor with alopecia areata.

The rearrangement links TRBV7-9 to TRBJ2-6, with D unclear. The V end was cut by 2 bases, the J end by 2 bases, with 13 bases between. CDR1 SEHNR and CDR2 FQNEAQ come from the germline V gene (reference sequence). The CDR3 totals 17 residues. As DNA, the CDR3 is TGTGCCAGCAGCTTAAAGGAAGGGCTGGCTGGGGCCAACGTCCTGACTTTC. Its protein is CASSLKEGLAGANVLTF.

The genes are TRBV30 and TRBJ1-2; D is unresolved. The CDR3 consists of 10 residues. Germline lookup yields CDR1 GTSNPN and CDR2 SVGIG (reference sequence). V was cut by 7 bases and J by 3 bases, with 6 bases left in between. The CDR3 bases are TGTGCCTCGGACCACTATGGCTACACCTTC. It codes for CASDHYGYTF.

The chain uses TRBV29-1 and TRBJ2-5; D remains unclear. Germline loops: CDR1 SQVTM, CDR2 ANQGSEA. V was shortened by 6 bases and J by 1 base, with 12 bases between the two germline ends. This CDR3 has 13 amino acids. As DNA, the CDR3 is TGCAGCGTCGAACGGCTACTCCAAGAGACCCAGTACTTC. As protein: CSVERLLQETQYF. Looking up the rest from reference TRBV29-1 and TRBJ2-5 gives the full variable domain: SAVISQKPSRDICQRGTSLTIQCQVDSQVTMMFWYRQQPGQSLTLIATANQGSEATYESGFVIDKFPISRPNLTFSTLTVSNMSPEDSSIYLCSVERLLQETQYFGPGTRLLVL.

The gene calls are TRBV7-2 and TRBJ2-7; D perhaps matches TRBD2 (6 bases). Per the germline V gene, CDR1 is SGHTA and CDR2 is FQGNSA. Trimming shortened V by 2 bases and J by 0 bases, and 11 bases separated the two germline ends. The CDR3 has 15 amino acids. In nucleotides, the CDR3 is TGTGCCAGCAGCTTATGGGAGGTGCCCTCCTACGAGCAGTACTTC. Amino acids: CASSLWEVPSYEQYF.

In this sample, this clone turned up a few times. The chain carries TRBV18 and TRBJ2-7; possibly TRBD2 for D (6 bases). The V gene's germline CDR1 is KGHSH and CDR2 LQKENI. Between the trimmed V and J ends, which lost 6 bases and 5 bases, there was a span of 11 bases. This CDR3 is built from 12 residues. The chain's CDR3 is CASSPGAHEQYF. CDR3 in DNA: TGTGCCAGCTCCCCGGGAGCCCACGAGCAGTACTTC.

The chain carries TRBV5-4 and TRBJ1-1; D gene uncertain. This CDR3 is built from 13 residues. Trimming took off 2 bases at V and 1 base at J, with 6 bases between the two ends. Germline loops: CDR1 SGHNT, CDR2 YYREEE (reference sequence). The DNA of the CDR3 is TGTGCCAGCAGCTTTGGGAAGAACACTGAAGCTTTCTTT. Its protein product is CASSFGKNTEAFF.

The chain couples TRBV4-3 to TRBJ2-2; 10 bases are a match to TRBD2. V lost 0 bases and J lost 0; bases outside the gene matches: 4. Germline-derived CDR1 and CDR2 are LGHNA and YSLEER. The CDR3 is 18 amino acids. The CDR3 region is CASSQDVAGGSNTGELFF. CDR3 DNA sequence: TGCGCCAGCAGCCAAGATGTAGCGGGAGGCTCGAACACCGGGGAGCTGTTTTTT.

This clone was detected only a few times. The chain joins TRBV6-5 to TRBJ2-7; D is unclear. The CDR3 sequence is 12 residues long. V was cut by 6 bases and J by 1 base, with 7 bases left in between. Germline assignment: CDR1 MNHEY and CDR2 SVGAGI. The CDR3 sequence is CASSSVSYEQYF. The CDR3 DNA follows: TGTGCCAGCAGCTCGGTATCCTACGAGCAGTACTTC.